The 17 T cell receptor beta chains given below trace back to one sample, sequenced in a study of T cell repertoires in cytomegalovirus infection. TCRdb re-called the reads through MiXCR, storing one row per CDR3 protein. The sample consists of around 78,000 distinct CDR3 sequences, around 42% of them appearing once. No cognate antigen is known for these TCRs. Sequenced material: CD8+ T cells from cultured PBMCs, taken from culture after CMV antigen stimulation. The receptors come from a human donor in good health (CMV status not recorded). Some clones in this sample may be carry-over from other donors' samples.

V is TRBV24-1 and J is TRBJ2-1; 9 bases map to TRBD2. The CDR3 totals 17 residues. Germline values: CDR1 KGHDR, CDR2 SFDVKD. J gave up 2 bases and V 9 bases, and 13 bases lay outside the gene matches. The CDR3: CATEVRTQRGAYNEQFF. CDR3 coding DNA: TGTGCCACCGAAGTGAGAACCCAGCGGGGGGCCTACAATGAGCAGTTCTTC.

This clonotype was seen once. V is TRBV6-5 and J is TRBJ1-1; D uncertain. Deletions cut 0 bases from V and 6 bases from J, with 11 bases between. The CDR3 sequence is 14 residues long. Germline values: CDR1 MNHEY, CDR2 SVGAGI. The CDR3 region is CASSYSTGAPEAFF. The CDR3 nucleotides read TGTGCCAGCAGTTACTCGACCGGCGCCCCTGAAGCTTTCTTT.

This clonotype was picked up many times. The V call is TRBV7-2, the J call TRBJ1-2; 9 bases map to TRBD1. Germline CDR1 is SGHTA and CDR2 is FQGNSA. CDR3 size: 16 residues. Trimming at V came to 3 bases and at J to 5 bases, leaving 10 bases not matched to a gene. The CDR3 DNA follows: TGTGCCAGCAGCTTTGGACAGGGGTCCTCTCATTATGGCTACACCTTC. It translates to CASSFGQGSSHYGYTF.

The chain uses TRBV5-1 and TRBJ2-7, with D possibly TRBD2 on 5 matching bases. This CDR3 is built from 15 residues. CDR1 is SGHRS, CDR2 YFSETQ, per germline. V dropped 2 bases and J dropped 2 bases, with 14 bases sitting between them. CDR3 loop: CASSFTEGAAYEQYF. Written as DNA, the CDR3 is TGCGCCAGCAGCTTCACCGAGGGAGCCGCCTACGAGCAGTACTTC.

This chain uses TRBV20-1 with TRBJ2-7; possible D gene TRBD1, 6 bases. Trimming removed 6 bases from V and 3 bases from J, with 12 bases in between. Germline CDR1 DFQATT, CDR2 SNEGSKA (reference sequence). The CDR3 is 12 amino acids. The CDR3 sequence: CSADFRGYEQYF. The CDR3 DNA sequence: TGCAGTGCCGATTTCAGGGGCTACGAGCAGTACTTC.

Only one count was recorded for this clonotype. The chain links TRBV2 to TRBJ2-7; D tentatively fits TRBD1 or TRBD2 (6 bases each). Germline-derived CDR1 and CDR2 are SNHLY and FYNNEI. V lost 10 bases and J lost 2, with 15 bases in between. The CDR3 is 13 residues long. The CDR3, as DNA: TGTGCCACAATAGTTCGGGGGCCCTACGAGCAGTACTTC. This sequence encodes CATIVRGPYEQYF.

The CDR3 sequence: CASTLNFRAGEKLFF. The CDR3 region has the DNA TGTGCCAGCACCTTAAATTTTCGCGCAGGTGAAAAACTGTTTTTT. This chain uses TRBV6-6 with TRBJ1-4; D ambiguous. The germline V gene has CDR1 MNHNY and CDR2 SVGAGI (reference sequence). The CDR3 extends over 15 amino acids. Trimming stripped 7 bases from V and 7 bases from J, with 19 bases between.

The rearrangement uses TRBV10-3 and TRBJ1-1; TRBD1 aligns across 10 bases. CDR3 length: 15 amino acids. The V segment lost 0 bases and the J segment 6 bases; nucleotides outside the gene matches: 4. CDR1 is ENHRY and CDR2 is SYGVKD in the germline V gene. CDR3 nucleotides: TGTGCCATCAGTGAGTCGGGACAGGGGAGGTCTGAAGCTTTCTTT. It translates to CAISESGQGRSEAFF.

The chain joins TRBV28 to TRBJ2-5; D could derive from TRBD1 or TRBD2 (5 bases each). This CDR3 is built from 16 residues. The germline V gene has CDR1 MDHEN and CDR2 SYDVKM. V lost 3 bases to trimming and J lost 4 bases, with 18 bases between them. The CDR3 loop is CASSLFRGDWGETQYF. The CDR3, as DNA: TGTGCCAGCAGTTTGTTTCGGGGCGACTGGGGAGAGACCCAGTACTTC.

This chain joins TRBV7-9 and TRBJ2-2, with TRBD1 matching over 8 bases. Per germline, CDR1 SEHNR and CDR2 FQNEAQ (reference sequence). The CDR3 loop spans 16 amino acids. The trim removed 0 bases at V and 3 bases at J, leaving 3 bases unmatched. The CDR3 nucleotides read TGTGCCAGCAGCTTAGCAGACAGGGGCTACACCGGGGAGCTGTTTTTT. As protein: CASSLADRGYTGELFF. Looking up the rest from reference TRBV7-9 and TRBJ2-2 gives the full variable domain: DTGVSQNPRHKITKRGQNVTFRCDPISEHNRLYWYRQTLGQGPEFLTYFQNEAQLEKSRLLSDRFSAERPKGSFSTLEIQRTEQGDSAMYLCASSLADRGYTGELFFGEGSRLTVL.

In nucleotides, the CDR3 is TGTGCCAGCAGCTTAGGGCCGATTGGGGGGACTGAAGCTTTCTTT. This sequence encodes CASSLGPIGGTEAFF. The chain couples TRBV7-2 to TRBJ1-1; TRBD1 is a possible D gene (5 bases). The CDR3 totals 15 residues. From germline, CDR1 is SGHTA and CDR2 FQGNSA. V lost 1 base to trimming and J lost 5 bases, with 14 bases between them.

The gene calls are TRBV6-5 and TRBJ1-2; D might be TRBD1 (6 bases). CDR1 and CDR2 (germline): MNHEY, SVGAGI. This CDR3 spans 15 amino acids. The V gene lost 1 base and the J gene lost 8 bases, with 17 bases spanning the gap. The CDR3 sequence: CASSYFAGARAGYTF. The CDR3 DNA reads as TGTGCCAGCAGTTACTTTGCAGGGGCCCGGGCCGGCTACACCTTC.

This clonotype was seen ten or more times. The chain joins TRBV7-8 to TRBJ2-1; D could derive from TRBD1 or TRBD2 (6 bases each). Trimming stripped 4 bases from V and 7 bases from J, with 14 bases between. Germline-derived CDR1 and CDR2 are SGHVS and FQNEAQ. The CDR3 extends over 14 amino acids. The CDR3 sequence: CASSSGVRENEQFF. For the CDR3, the DNA is TGTGCCAGCAGCTCAGGGGTTCGGGAGAATGAGCAGTTCTTC. Using reference TRBV7-8 and TRBJ2-1 for the parts outside the CDR3, the full variable domain is GAGVSQSPRYKVAKRGQDVALRCDPISGHVSLFWYQQALGQGPEFLTYFQNEAQLDKSGLPSDRFFAERPEGSVSTLKIQRTQQEDSAVYLCASSSGVRENEQFFGPGTRLTVL.

The CDR3 DNA sequence: TGTGCCAGCAGTCTTGGTGCAGGGAGTACGAATGAGCAGTTCTTC. It codes for CASSLGAGSTNEQFF. V and J are TRBV27 and TRBJ2-1, with D perhaps TRBD1 or TRBD2 (5 bases each). The CDR3 contains 15 residues. Germline V gives CDR1 MNHEY, CDR2 SMNVEV (reference sequence). The V gene lost 5 bases and the J gene lost 7 bases, with 18 bases spanning the gap.

The chain joins TRBV20-1 to TRBJ1-1, with TRBD1 matching 8 bases. V gave up 6 bases and J gave up 0 bases; unmatched junction bases: 9. The germline V gene encodes CDR1 DFQATT and CDR2 SNEGSKA (reference sequence). The CDR3 is 15 residues long. The CDR3 loop reads CSAAKRTGMNTEAFF. The CDR3 bases are TGCAGTGCCGCCAAGCGGACAGGGATGAACACTGAAGCTTTCTTT.

The chain employs TRBV20-1 and TRBJ2-7; D possibly matches TRBD1 or TRBD2 (5 bases each). Germline values: CDR1 DFQATT, CDR2 SNEGSKA (reference sequence). The CDR3 contains 13 residues. The V and J ends lost 7 bases and 2 bases respectively, with 15 bases between them. For the CDR3, the DNA is TGCAGTGGGGGGAAAACTAATACCTACGAGCAGTACTTC. Its protein is CSGGKTNTYEQYF.

The gene calls are TRBV24-1 and TRBJ2-1; 11 nucleotides agree with TRBD1. Looked up from germline, CDR1 is KGHDR and CDR2 is SFDVKD. J lost 0 bases, V lost 4 bases, and 1 base had no gene match. This CDR3 spans 16 amino acids. The CDR3 bases are TGTGCCACCAGTGAGGGGACAGGGGGCTCCTACAATGAGCAGTTCTTC. The encoded protein is CATSEGTGGSYNEQFF.